The 32 T cell receptor beta chains in this list originate from one sample, sequenced in a study of Ad26.COV2.S vaccination and SARS-CoV-2 variants (dated by TCRdb to the early 2020s). What the treatment or condition label conveys for this sample: roughly 18 received Ad26.COV2.S at low or high dose, single or two shots; roughly five received placebo; per-sample allocation not given. Repertoires of vaccine and placebo recipients were sequenced from samples taken on day 63 after the first injection. The method behind the library was the immunoSEQ multiplex PCR assay. TCRdb limited this immuneACCESS table to in-frame rearrangements with V and J called. A share of clones is missing; checked studies link under half to unresolved V genes, and the rest is unexplained. This sample lists just over 350,000 clones; roughly 81% were detected once. The top ten constitute less than 4% of the sample. The source was peripheral blood, collected in a trial of Ad26.COV2.S vaccine versus placebo. These receptors all come from a person between 18 and 65 years old who received the Ad26.COV2.S COVID-19 vaccine or a placebo.

This chain uses TRBV5-1 with TRBJ2-5; D is perhaps TRBD1 or TRBD2 (5 bases each). The CDR3 runs to 16 residues. Looked up from germline, CDR1 is SGHRS and CDR2 is YFSETQ. Trimming took off 0 bases at V and 0 bases at J, with 12 bases between the two ends. The CDR3 nucleotides read TGCGCCAGCAGCTTGGAGGATGGGGGATACCAAGAGACCCAGTACTTC. It translates to CASSLEDGGYQETQYF.

The chain couples TRBV6-2 or TRBV6-3 to TRBJ1-1; D is ambiguous. The germline V gene encodes CDR1 MNHEY and CDR2 SVGEGT. The CDR3 runs 14 residues. The germline V and J ends were trimmed by 0 bases and 5 bases, with 10 bases remaining between them. The CDR3 DNA follows: TGTGCCAGCAGTTACTCCCCCCCGGGGACTGAAGCTTTCTTT. Its protein is CASSYSPPGTEAFF.

This clone was counted a few times. The V call is TRBV28, the J call TRBJ1-2, with D perhaps matching TRBD1 (5 bases). V lost 6 bases and J 7 bases, leaving 21 bases between the germline ends. Germline CDR1 MDHEN, CDR2 SYDVKM. The CDR3 totals 15 residues. DNA for the CDR3: TGTGCCAGCAGGTTAACCCAGGGTGTCAGAGGTGGCTACACCTTC. It encodes CASRLTQGVRGGYTF.

The J gene is TRBJ2-1, the V gene TRBV7-2; 9 positions agree with TRBD1. The length of the CDR3 is 16 residues. From germline, CDR1 is SGHTA and CDR2 FQGNSA. V was pared by 3 bases and J by 4 bases, with 7 bases of the junction left unmatched. CDR3 bases: TGTGCCAGCAGCTTTACCGGGACAGGGAGTTACAATGAGCAGTTCTTC. This encodes CASSFTGTGSYNEQFF.

In its sample, this clone was seen a few times. The chain links TRBV5-1 to TRBJ1-4; maybe TRBD1 (5 bases). This CDR3 has 13 residues. The V end lost 0 bases, the J end lost 8 bases, and 8 bases lay between the germline ends. Germline CDR1 SGHRS, CDR2 YFSETQ. Written as DNA, the CDR3 is TGCGCCAGCAGCTTGGCAGGGCACGAAAAACTGTTTTTT. Amino acids: CASSLAGHEKLFF.

V is TRBV6-5 and J is TRBJ2-7; D is unclear. Germline lookup yields CDR1 MNHEY and CDR2 SVGAGI. CDR3 length equals 13 residues. The V end was cut by 2 bases, the J end by 1 base, with 6 bases between. CDR3 loop: CASSYRVSYEQYF. The CDR3, as DNA: TGTGCCAGCAGTTACAGGGTTTCCTACGAGCAGTACTTC.

This chain links TRBV25-1 with TRBJ1-6; no clear D gene. V was cut by 4 bases and J by 4 bases, with 8 bases left in between. The length of the CDR3 is 14 residues. The V gene's germline CDR1 is MGHDK and CDR2 SYGVNS. CDR3 coding DNA: TGTGCCAGCAGTGTCGATCTTTATAATTCACCCCTCCACTTT. Its protein product is CASSVDLYNSPLHF.

The chain has TRBV4-3 and TRBJ2-5, with D tentatively TRBD1 (6 bases). V was shortened by 3 bases and J by 4 bases, with 9 bases between the two germline ends. CDR1 LGHNA and CDR2 YSLEER come from the germline V gene. The CDR3 is made up of 13 amino acids. The CDR3 DNA is TGCGCCAGCAGCCAGAAAGGGGGAGAGACCCAGTACTTC. It specifies CASSQKGGETQYF.

V usage is TRBV24-1 and J usage is TRBJ1-2; the D gene is possibly TRBD1 (6 bases). The V and J ends lost 4 bases and 7 bases respectively, with 9 bases between them. CDR1 is KGHDR and CDR2 is SFDVKD in the germline V gene. The CDR3 contains 12 residues. The CDR3 nucleotides read TGTGCCACCAGTGACACAGGGTTTGGCTACACCTTC. It specifies CATSDTGFGYTF.

The V gene is TRBV20-1, the J gene TRBJ2-7; D possibly uses TRBD1 or TRBD2 (5 bases each). The CDR3 totals 11 residues. The V gene lost 6 bases and the J gene lost 0 bases, with 6 bases spanning the gap. Germline V CDR1 and CDR2: DFQATT, SNEGSKA (reference sequence). CDR3 coding DNA: TGCAGTGCCGGGACCTCCTACGAGCAGTACTTC. Amino acid sequence: CSAGTSYEQYF.

The chain carries TRBV24-1 and TRBJ2-7; D is perhaps TRBD2 (5 bases). Germline CDR1 KGHDR, CDR2 SFDVKD. The V and J ends lost 3 bases and 0 bases respectively, with 17 bases between them. The CDR3 extends over 17 amino acids. CDR3 amino acids: CATSDPTDFVSSYEQYF. CDR3 sequence (DNA): TGTGCCACCAGTGATCCAACGGACTTTGTGAGCTCCTACGAGCAGTACTTC.

The rearrangement uses TRBV7-9 and TRBJ2-1; D is unresolved. The germline V and J ends were trimmed by 2 bases and 0 bases, with 8 bases remaining between them. The CDR3 runs to 15 residues. Germline CDR1 is SEHNR and CDR2 is FQNEAQ (reference sequence). The CDR3 loop reads CASSLRYSSYNEQFF. CDR3 coding DNA: TGTGCCAGCAGCTTACGGTACAGCTCCTACAATGAGCAGTTCTTC.

The CDR3 protein is CASSPPGGRGLMNTEAFF. In DNA, the CDR3 is TGTGCCAGCAGCCCGCCCGGCGGCAGGGGGTTAATGAACACTGAAGCTTTCTTT. This chain joins TRBV5-6 and TRBJ1-1; the match to TRBD1 covers 7 bases. Trimming at V came to 4 bases and at J to 0 bases, leaving 15 bases not matched to a gene. The CDR3 is made up of 18 amino acids. The germline V gene encodes CDR1 SGHDT and CDR2 YYEEEE.

On this clone: At one end the junction does not follow the germline gene, possibly because of a read error. V gene TRBV2 combines with J gene TRBJ2-1; no firm D call. This CDR3 spans 11 amino acids. Looked up from germline, CDR1 is SNHLY and CDR2 is FYNNEI. CDR3 DNA: TGTGCCAGCGGCTTTGCCCAGGACCGGGTCTTC. Its protein product is CASGFAQDRVF.

The chain combines TRBV9 with TRBJ2-3; TRBD1 aligns across 9 bases. Germline V gives CDR1 SGDLS, CDR2 YYNGEE. This CDR3 has 18 residues. Unmatched junction bases numbered 12, after V lost 4 bases and J lost 0 bases. CDR3 region: CASSFRFGQGPSTDTQYF. The DNA for the CDR3 is TGTGCCAGCAGCTTCCGTTTCGGACAGGGGCCGAGCACAGATACGCAGTATTTT. The full variable domain, rest sourced from reference TRBV9 and TRBJ2-3, is DSGVTQTPKHLITATGQRVTLRCSPRSGDLSVYWYQQSLDQGLQFLIQYYNGEERAKGNILERFSAQQFPDLHSELNLSSLELGDSALYFCASSFRFGQGPSTDTQYFGPGTRLTVL.

The chain carries TRBV7-2 and TRBJ2-7; D possibly corresponds to TRBD2 (6 bases). The germline V and J ends were trimmed by 2 bases and 2 bases, with 13 bases remaining between them. The CDR3 is 15 amino acids. Germline V gene data show CDR1 as SGHTA and CDR2 as FQGNSA. CDR3 coding DNA: TGTGCCAGCAGCTTATTCCACGGAGGGGCCTACGAGCAGTACTTC. Its translation is CASSLFHGGAYEQYF.

J is TRBJ1-1 and V is TRBV14; no firm D call. Germline CDR1 and CDR2: SGHDN and FVKESK. The CDR3 is 14 residues long. V gave up 3 bases and J gave up 5 bases, with 13 bases separating them. CDR3 coding DNA: TGTGCCAGCAGCCAGATGACGGCTGGTACTGAAGCTTTCTTT. Protein product: CASSQMTAGTEAFF.

This rearrangement joins TRBV19 to TRBJ2-7; D is uncertain. Germline V CDR1 and CDR2: LNHDA, SQIVND (reference sequence). V was clipped by 4 bases and J by 6 bases, with 13 bases between them. The CDR3 runs to 13 residues. Here the CDR3 DNA reads TGTGCCAGTAGTAAAACGACTGCTGGCGAGCAGTACTTC. Protein sequence: CASSKTTAGEQYF.

The chain is built from TRBV18 and TRBJ2-1; a weak D match, TRBD2 (6 bases). Deletions cut 3 bases from V and 10 bases from J, with 16 bases between. The germline V gene encodes CDR1 KGHSH and CDR2 LQKENI. The CDR3 contains 14 residues. The CDR3 sequence is CASSPQRVGGEQFF. The CDR3, as DNA: TGTGCCAGCTCACCGCAGCGGGTAGGTGGGGAGCAGTTCTTC. Full variable domain (missing parts from reference TRBV18 and TRBJ2-1): NAGVMQNPRHLVRRRGQEARLRCSPMKGHSHVYWYRQLPEEGLKFMVYLQKENIIDESGMPKERFSAEFPKEGPSILRIQQVVRGDSAAYFCASSPQRVGGEQFFGPGTRLTVL.

The chain has TRBV18 and TRBJ1-5; tentatively, D is TRBD1 (5 bases). V lost 6 bases, J lost 1 base, and 10 bases lay in between. Germline V CDR1 and CDR2: KGHSH, LQKENI. The CDR3 covers 14 residues. CDR3 in DNA: TGTGCCAGCTCTGTCGACAGAAGCAATCAGCCCCAGCATTTT. The encoded protein is CASSVDRSNQPQHF.

This clone has more than one count but fewer than ten. The chain links TRBV6-4 to TRBJ2-1; maybe TRBD1 (6 bases). Trimming took off 5 bases at V and 12 bases at J, with 17 bases between the two ends. Per the germline V gene, CDR1 is MRHNA and CDR2 is SNTAGT. This CDR3 spans 13 amino acids. CDR3 in DNA: TGTGCCAGCAGTACCTCACAGGGTTTTGGGCAGTTCTTC. Protein sequence: CASSTSQGFGQFF.

This chain joins TRBV5-1 and TRBJ2-1; 8 bases agree with TRBD2. V shed 4 bases, J shed 2 bases, and the junction held 5 bases outside the gene matches. Germline assignment: CDR1 SGHRS and CDR2 YFSETQ. This CDR3 has 15 amino acids. CDR3 DNA: TGCGCCAGCAGCAAGGCGGGAGGTACCTACAATGAGCAGTTCTTC. Translating gives CASSKAGGTYNEQFF.

The genes are TRBV4-1 and TRBJ1-2; tentative D call: TRBD1 (6 bases). CDR3 length: 15 residues. V shed 0 bases and J shed 3 bases, with 11 bases lying between them. From germline, CDR1 is MGHRA and CDR2 YSYEKL. The DNA for the CDR3 is TGCGCCAGCAGCCAAGATGCAGGGGAAGACTATGGCTACACCTTC. Translating it yields CASSQDAGEDYGYTF.

The rearrangement joins TRBV3-1 (or the pseudogene TRBV3-2) to TRBJ2-7; 11 positions match TRBD2. Germline CDR1 LGHDT, CDR2 YNNKEL (reference sequence). The CDR3 sequence is 18 residues long. V trimming: 1 base; J trimming: 0 bases; junction bases outside the gene matches: 8. The CDR3 region has the DNA TGTGCCAGCAGCCAAGCAGGGACTAGCGGATACAGCTCCTACGAGCAGTACTTC. This translates into CASSQAGTSGYSSYEQYF.

The sample holds one count of this clone. Other DNA sequences in the same sample also yield this CDR3. The chain uses TRBV9 and TRBJ1-1; D remains ambiguous. CDR1 is SGDLS and CDR2 is YYNGEE in the germline V gene. V was trimmed by 4 bases and J by 1 base, leaving 8 bases between them. The CDR3 runs to 13 residues. The CDR3 here is CASSPTTNTEAFF. The CDR3 nucleotides are TGTGCCAGCAGCCCAACAACGAACACTGAAGCTTTCTTT.

This sequence joins TRBV13 and TRBJ1-3, with a weak D call TRBD1 (5 bases). Trimming stripped 5 bases from V and 8 bases from J, with 16 bases between. CDR3 length: 14 amino acids. The germline CDR1 and CDR2 sequences are PRHDT and FYEKMQ (reference sequence). The CDR3 sequence is CASSRAGTKDTIYF. CDR3 coding DNA: TGTGCCAGCAGCCGGGCAGGGACTAAGGACACCATATATTTT. The full variable domain, with the rest looked up from reference TRBV13 and TRBJ1-3, is AAGVIQSPRHLIKEKRETATLKCYPIPRHDTVYWYQQGPGQDPQFLISFYEKMQSDKGSIPDRFSAQQFSDYHSELNMSSLELGDSALYFCASSRAGTKDTIYFGEGSWLTVV.

V gene TRBV6-2 or TRBV6-3 combines with J gene TRBJ2-2; D might be TRBD1 or TRBD2, each matching 5 bases. CDR1 MNHEY and CDR2 SVGEGT come from the germline V gene. The CDR3 runs to 17 residues. Deletions cut 4 bases from V and 3 bases from J, with 18 bases between. The DNA of the CDR3 is TGTGCCAGCAGTTCGGACTGGTCCGTACAGGACACCGGGGAGCTGTTTTTT. It codes for CASSSDWSVQDTGELFF.

The chain has TRBV28 and TRBJ1-5, with 8 bases that match TRBD1. The CDR3 has 16 amino acids. Germline V gives CDR1 MDHEN, CDR2 SYDVKM. The trim removed 1 base at V and 4 bases at J, leaving 6 bases unmatched. The CDR3 region has the DNA TGTGCCAGCAGTTTATCCTTCCGACAGGGGAATCAGCCCCAGCATTTT. This gives the protein CASSLSFRQGNQPQHF.

This chain joins TRBV7-6 and TRBJ2-1, with a tentative D call TRBD2 (5 bases). Germline CDR1 is SGHVS and CDR2 is FNYEAQ. CDR3 length equals 15 residues. Trimming removed 5 bases at V and 9 bases at J, with 20 bases between. The CDR3 region has the DNA TGTGCCAGCAGCCCCGACGGCGGGTGGGCGGGTGAGCAGTTCTTC. Amino acid sequence: CASSPDGGWAGEQFF.

The V and J genes are TRBV28 and TRBJ1-2; D possibly corresponds to TRBD1 (6 bases). The CDR3 contains 15 residues. The germline V and J ends were trimmed by 3 bases and 2 bases, with 13 bases remaining between them. Germline V CDR1 and CDR2: MDHEN, SYDVKM. The CDR3 coding sequence is TGTGCCAGCAGTTTTGGCGTTGGACAGAACTATGGCTACACCTTC. Amino acid sequence: CASSFGVGQNYGYTF.

The V gene is TRBV12-5, the J gene TRBJ2-1; 14 bases are shared with TRBD2. The CDR3 spans 13 residues. The V gene's germline CDR1 is LGHNT and CDR2 FRNRAP. Losses at the gene ends were 4 bases for V and 14 bases for J; bases not matched to a gene: 4. As DNA, the CDR3 is TGTGCTAGTGGTTCGGGACTAGCGGGAGTAGAGTTCTTC. It codes for CASGSGLAGVEFF.

This chain joins TRBV27 and TRBJ1-2; 8 bases match TRBD1. This CDR3 spans 16 amino acids. V was pared by 2 bases and J by 2 bases, with 7 bases of the junction left unmatched. The V gene's germline CDR1 is MNHEY and CDR2 SMNVEV (reference sequence). CDR3 nucleotide sequence: TGTGCCAGCAGTTTAATCTCGGCAGGGGGCAACTATGGCTACACCTTC. Translating gives CASSLISAGGNYGYTF.